This T cell receptor (beta chain) comes out of a study of CD8+CD57+ T cells in acquired aplastic anemia. Background on the study: On average, sorted CD4+ and CD8+ cells gave 3 to 4 ug of DNA.

TCR beta VDJ and CDR3 profiles were obtained from a genomic DNA template. Using its own MiXCR run on the reads, TCRdb lists one record per CDR3 protein. Of about 470,000 distinct CDR3 sequences listed, roughly a third are singletons. Germline V gene lookup returns CDR1 MNHEY and CDR2 SVGEGT. The V gene end was trimmed by 5 bases and the J gene end by 4 bases; junction bases not matched to a gene: 5. The CDR3 extends over 15 amino acids. The patients chosen for sequencing had shown expansion of CD8+CD57+ cells (detected by flow cytometry). Severe acquired aplastic anemia affected all patients. Specimen: sorted CD4+, CD8+, or CD8+CD57+ T cells (not recorded which) from PBMCs. The V gene is TRBV6-2 or TRBV6-3, the J gene TRBJ1-6, with TRBD1 matching 7 bases. The TCR comes from a human donor with aplastic anemia. The CDR3 bases are TGTGCCAGCAGTCAAACGGGACAGTATAATTCACCCCTCCACTTT. This gives the protein CASSQTGQYNSPLHF.